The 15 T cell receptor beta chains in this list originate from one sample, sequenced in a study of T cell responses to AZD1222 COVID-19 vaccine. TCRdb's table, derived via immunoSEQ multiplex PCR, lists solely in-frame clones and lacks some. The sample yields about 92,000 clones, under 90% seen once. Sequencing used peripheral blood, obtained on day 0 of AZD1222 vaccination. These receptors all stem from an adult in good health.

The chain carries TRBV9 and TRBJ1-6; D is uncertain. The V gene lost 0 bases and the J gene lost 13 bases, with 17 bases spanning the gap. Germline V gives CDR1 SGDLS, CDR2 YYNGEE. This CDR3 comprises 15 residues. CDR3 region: CASSVEGSSRRPLHF. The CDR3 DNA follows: TGTGCCAGCAGCGTAGAGGGCAGCTCAAGGCGGCCCCTCCACTTT. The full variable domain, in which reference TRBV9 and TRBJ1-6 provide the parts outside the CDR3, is DSGVTQTPKHLITATGQRVTLRCSPRSGDLSVYWYQQSLDQGLQFLIQYYNGEERAKGNILERFSAQQFPDLHSELNLSSLELGDSALYFCASSVEGSSRRPLHFGNGTRLTVT.

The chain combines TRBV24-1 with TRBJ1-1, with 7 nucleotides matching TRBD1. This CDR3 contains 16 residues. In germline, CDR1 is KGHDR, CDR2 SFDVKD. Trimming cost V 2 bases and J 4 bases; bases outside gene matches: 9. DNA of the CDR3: TGTGCCACCAGTGATTCAACAGGGGTACGGAGCACTGAAGCTTTCTTT. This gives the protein CATSDSTGVRSTEAFF.

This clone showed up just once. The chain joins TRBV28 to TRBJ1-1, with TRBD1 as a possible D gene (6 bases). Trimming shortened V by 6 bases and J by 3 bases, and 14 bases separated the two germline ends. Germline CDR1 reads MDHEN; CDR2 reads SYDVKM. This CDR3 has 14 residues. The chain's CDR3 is CASSLWAGDTEAFF. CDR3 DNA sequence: TGTGCCAGCAGCCTGTGGGCAGGGGACACTGAAGCTTTCTTT.

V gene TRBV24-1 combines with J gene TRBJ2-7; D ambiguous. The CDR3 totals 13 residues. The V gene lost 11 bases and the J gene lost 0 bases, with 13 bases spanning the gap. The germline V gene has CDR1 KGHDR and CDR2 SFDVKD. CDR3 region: CAIASDGSYEQYF. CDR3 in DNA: TGTGCCATCGCATCGGACGGCTCCTACGAGCAGTACTTC.

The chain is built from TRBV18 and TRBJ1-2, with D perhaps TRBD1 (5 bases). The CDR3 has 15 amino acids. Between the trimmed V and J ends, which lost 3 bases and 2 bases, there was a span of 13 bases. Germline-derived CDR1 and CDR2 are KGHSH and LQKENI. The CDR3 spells CASSPGAIRNYGYTF. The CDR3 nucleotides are TGTGCCAGCTCACCCGGGGCCATTAGGAACTATGGCTACACCTTC.

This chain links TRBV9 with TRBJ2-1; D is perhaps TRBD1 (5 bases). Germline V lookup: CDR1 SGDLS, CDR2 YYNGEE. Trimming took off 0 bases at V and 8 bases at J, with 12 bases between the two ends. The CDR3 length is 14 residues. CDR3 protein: CASSVDGQGYEQFF. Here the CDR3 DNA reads TGTGCCAGCAGCGTAGACGGGCAGGGCTATGAGCAGTTCTTC.

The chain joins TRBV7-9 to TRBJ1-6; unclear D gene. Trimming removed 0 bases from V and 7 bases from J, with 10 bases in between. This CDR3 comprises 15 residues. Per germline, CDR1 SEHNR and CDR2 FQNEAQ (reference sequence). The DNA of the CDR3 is TGTGCCAGCAGCTTAGCATCTGGGGTAAATTCACCCCTCCACTTT. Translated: CASSLASGVNSPLHF.

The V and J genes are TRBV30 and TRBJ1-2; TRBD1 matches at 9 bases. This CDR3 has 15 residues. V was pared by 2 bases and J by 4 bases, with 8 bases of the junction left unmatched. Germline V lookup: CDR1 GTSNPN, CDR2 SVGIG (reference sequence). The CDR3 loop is CAWSITGGAGYGYTF. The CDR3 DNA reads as TGTGCCTGGAGTATTACAGGGGGCGCAGGCTATGGCTACACCTTC.

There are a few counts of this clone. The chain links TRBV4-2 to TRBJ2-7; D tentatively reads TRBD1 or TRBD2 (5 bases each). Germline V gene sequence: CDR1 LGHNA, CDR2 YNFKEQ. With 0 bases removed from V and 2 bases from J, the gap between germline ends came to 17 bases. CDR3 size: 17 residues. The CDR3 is CASSQEERGAYPYEQYF. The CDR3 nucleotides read TGTGCCAGCAGCCAAGAGGAGCGAGGGGCATACCCCTACGAGCAGTACTTC.

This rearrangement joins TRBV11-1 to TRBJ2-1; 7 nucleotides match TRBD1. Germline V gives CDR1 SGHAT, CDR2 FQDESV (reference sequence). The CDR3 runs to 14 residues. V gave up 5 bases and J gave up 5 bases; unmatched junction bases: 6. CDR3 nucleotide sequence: TGTGCCAGCAGCCCACGACAGGGCCACAATGAGCAGTTCTTC. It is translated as CASSPRQGHNEQFF.

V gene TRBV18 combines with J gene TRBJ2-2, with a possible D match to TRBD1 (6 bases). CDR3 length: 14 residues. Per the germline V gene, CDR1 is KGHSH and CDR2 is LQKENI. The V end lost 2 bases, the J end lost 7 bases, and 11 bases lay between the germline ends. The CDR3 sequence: CASSPDRTGGELFF. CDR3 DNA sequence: TGTGCCAGCTCACCAGACAGGACGGGCGGGGAGCTGTTTTTT.

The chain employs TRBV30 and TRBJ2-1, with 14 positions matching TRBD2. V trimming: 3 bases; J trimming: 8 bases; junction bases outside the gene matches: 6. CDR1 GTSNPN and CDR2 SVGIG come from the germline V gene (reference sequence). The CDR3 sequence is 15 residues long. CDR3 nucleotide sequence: TGTGCCTGGAGGCCGGGACTAGCGGGAGTAGATGAGCAGTTCTTC. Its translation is CAWRPGLAGVDEQFF. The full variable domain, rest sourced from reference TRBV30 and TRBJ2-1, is SQTIHQWPATLVQPVGSPLSLECTVEGTSNPNLYWYRQAAGRGLQLLFYSVGIGQISSEVPQNLSASRPQDRQFILSSKKLLLSDSGFYLCAWRPGLAGVDEQFFGPGTRLTVL.

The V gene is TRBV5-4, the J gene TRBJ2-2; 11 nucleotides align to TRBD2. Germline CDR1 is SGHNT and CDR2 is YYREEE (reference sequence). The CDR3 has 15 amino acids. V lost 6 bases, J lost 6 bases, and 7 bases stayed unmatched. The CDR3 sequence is CASTDPSGRPGELFF. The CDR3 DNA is TGTGCCAGCACCGATCCTAGCGGGAGGCCCGGGGAGCTGTTTTTT.

CDR3 amino acids: CARTLTDTQYF. The DNA for the CDR3 is TGTGCCAGGACATTAACAGATACGCAGTATTTT. The chain recombines TRBV2 with TRBJ2-3; the D is unclear. From germline, CDR1 is SNHLY and CDR2 FYNNEI. V lost 9 bases, J lost 3 bases, and 7 bases lay in between. CDR3 length: 11 amino acids.

The CDR3 DNA reads TGTGCCAGCAGCCAGGGACAGAGAGTGGCAGATACGCAGTATTTT. This codes for CASSQGQRVADTQYF. This chain connects TRBV7-2 to TRBJ2-3, with 7 bases lining up with TRBD1. The trim removed 5 bases at V and 4 bases at J, leaving 9 bases unmatched. CDR1 SGHTA and CDR2 FQGNSA come from the germline V gene. The CDR3 loop spans 15 amino acids.